What follows are 31 T cell receptor beta chains derived from one specimen sequenced in a study of T cells expressing NK-cell markers. TCRdb re-called the 5' RACE reads and gives one entry per CDR3 protein, without DNA. This listing includes 350,000 to 450,000 distinct CDR3 sequences. The sequenced sample consisted of blood T cells: a sorted CD56 or NKG2C T cell subset, CD4+ or CD8+ T cells, or bulk PBMC T cells (not recorded which). These receptors all stem from a man aged 18 to 69 in good health.

The CDR3 spells CASSKGTTSSYGYTF. The chain has TRBV6-1 and TRBJ1-2; absent DNA, TCRdb's TRBD1 call cannot be checked. Per the germline V gene, CDR1 is MNHNS and CDR2 is SASEGT. CDR3 length: 15 residues.

The chain combines TRBV11-1 with TRBJ2-2. The CDR3 totals 16 residues. Germline CDR1 and CDR2: SGHAT and FQDESV (reference sequence). CDR3 sequence: CASSPLAGNTGELFFF.

The CDR3 sequence is CASSAKPTSSGNTIYF. The chain recombines TRBV13 with TRBJ1-3. CDR1 is PRHDT, CDR2 FYEKMQ, per germline (reference sequence). The length of the CDR3 is 16 residues.

The rearrangement links TRBV19 to TRBJ2-3. There are 16 residues in the CDR3. The germline V gene has CDR1 LNHDA and CDR2 SQIVND (reference sequence). CDR3 residues: CASSIDSVKYTDTQYF. The variable domain in full, with the rest retrieved from reference TRBV19 and TRBJ2-3, is DGGITQSPKYLFRKEGQNVTLSCEQNLNHDAMYWYRQDPGQGLRLIYYSQIVNDFQKGDIAEGYSVSREKKESFPLTVTSAQKNPTAFYLCASSIDSVKYTDTQYFGPGTRLTVL.

This sequence joins TRBV7-7 and TRBJ2-1; the TCRdb call, TRBD1, lacks DNA for checking. CDR1 and CDR2 (germline): SSHAT, FNYEAQ (reference sequence). The CDR3 loop spans 13 amino acids. The CDR3 spells CASSPGGLNEQFF.

The rearrangement uses TRBV7-2 and TRBJ2-7; the TRBD2 assignment by TCRdb is unverifiable without DNA. The CDR3 extends over 14 amino acids. Germline-derived CDR1 and CDR2 are SGHTA and FQGNSA. CDR3 region: CASSLTMTTYEQYF.

V is TRBV5-6 and J is TRBJ1-5; lacking DNA, the TRBD1 call made by TCRdb goes unchecked. Germline V lookup: CDR1 SGHDT, CDR2 YYEEEE. This CDR3 comprises 15 residues. This CDR3 reads CASSLGTGANQPQHF.

This chain uses TRBV4-2 with TRBJ2-7; TCRdb calls TRBD1, which cannot be checked without DNA. The CDR3 is 13 residues long. CDR1 and CDR2 from the germline V gene are LGHNA and YNFKEQ. CDR3 protein: CASSQEPGNKQYF.

V is TRBV5-5 and J is TRBJ2-2; the D call from TCRdb, TRBD1, cannot be confirmed without DNA. The V gene's germline CDR1 is SGHKS and CDR2 YYEKEE (reference sequence). This CDR3 has 17 amino acids. The CDR3 sequence is CASSSPPMDRGHGELFF.

The chain carries TRBV7-9 and TRBJ2-5. This CDR3 is built from 11 residues. Germline values: CDR1 SEHNR, CDR2 FQNEAQ (reference sequence). CDR3 loop: CASSGGGTQYF.

The chain employs TRBV19 and TRBJ2-5. The CDR3 is made up of 12 amino acids. Looked up from germline, CDR1 is LNHDA and CDR2 is SQIVND (reference sequence). CDR3 protein: CASSESQGTQYF. Filled out from reference TRBV19 and TRBJ2-5, the complete variable domain reads DGGITQSPKYLFRKEGQNVTLSCEQNLNHDAMYWYRQDPGQGLRLIYYSQIVNDFQKGDIAEGYSVSREKKESFPLTVTSAQKNPTAFYLCASSESQGTQYFGPGTRLLVL.

The V gene is TRBV28, the J gene TRBJ2-1; the TCRdb call, TRBD1, lacks DNA for checking. This CDR3 region has 16 residues. CDR1 MDHEN and CDR2 SYDVKM come from the germline V gene. This CDR3 reads CASSRDRSSSYNEQFF.

The chain is built from TRBV12-3 or TRBV12-4 and TRBJ2-2; checking the TCRdb D call of TRBD1 is not possible without DNA. The CDR3 loop spans 14 amino acids. This chain's CDR3 is CASTRTGITGELFF.

The chain is built from TRBV4-1 and TRBJ1-2; the D gene TCRdb calls, TRBD1, cannot be checked with no DNA. CDR1 is MGHRA and CDR2 is YSYEKL in the germline V gene. CDR3 length equals 18 residues. CDR3 residues: CASSQSAFPRGINYGYTF.

J is TRBJ1-5 and V is TRBV20-1. The length of the CDR3 is 14 residues. The germline CDR1 and CDR2 sequences are DFQATT and SNEGSKA (reference sequence). This CDR3 reads CSATRGYSNQPQHF.

The J gene is TRBJ2-1, the V gene TRBV24-1; TCRdb's D gene call, TRBD2, goes unchecked for lack of DNA. The CDR3 contains 14 residues. From germline, CDR1 is KGHDR and CDR2 SFDVKD. This CDR3 is CATSDLVPRNEQFF.

V gene TRBV12-3 or TRBV12-4 combines with J gene TRBJ1-5; TCRdb designates TRBD1, a call that cannot be tested without DNA. The CDR3 is 15 residues long. The CDR3: CASSFQGTNNQPQHF.

This chain connects TRBV29-1 to TRBJ2-5; without DNA, the TCRdb call of TRBD2 cannot be checked. The CDR3 covers 13 residues. The germline gives CDR1 SQVTM, CDR2 ANQGSEA. The CDR3 reads CSAGTWNAETQYF. Combining the CDR3 with reference TRBV29-1 and TRBJ2-5 gives the whole variable domain SAVISQKPSRDICQRGTSLTIQCQVDSQVTMMFWYRQQPGQSLTLIATANQGSEATYESGFVIDKFPISRPNLTFSTLTVSNMSPEDSSIYLCSAGTWNAETQYFGPGTRLLVL.

The chain uses TRBV18 and TRBJ2-5; TCRdb's D call of TRBD1 is untestable without DNA. Germline loops: CDR1 KGHSH, CDR2 LQKENI. This CDR3 contains 15 residues. The CDR3 loop reads CASSILGTAKETQYF.

This rearrangement joins TRBV5-1 to TRBJ2-3; TCRdb outputs TRBD1, but without DNA this stays unchecked. The CDR3 length is 13 residues. Germline V gene lookup returns CDR1 SGHRS and CDR2 YFSETQ. The CDR3 is CASSRQGSAEEYF.

The chain carries TRBV6-5 and TRBJ2-2; TCRdb designates TRBD2, a call that cannot be tested without DNA. The CDR3 covers 17 residues. The germline gives CDR1 MNHEY, CDR2 SVGAGI. CDR3 region: CASSYAAGLTSPGELFF.

The chain couples TRBV7-2 to TRBJ2-7. Germline CDR1 reads SGHTA; CDR2 reads FQGNSA. The CDR3 is made up of 14 amino acids. CDR3 loop: CASSLGPTTYEQYF.

The chain carries TRBV28 and TRBJ2-7; TCRdb names TRBD1, which stays unverified in the absence of DNA. The CDR3 has 19 residues. Germline loops: CDR1 MDHEN, CDR2 SYDVKM. The CDR3 sequence is CASSPPSFRNQLSSYEQYF.

V and J are TRBV5-1 and TRBJ1-1. The CDR3 length is 12 residues. The V gene's germline CDR1 is SGHRS and CDR2 YFSETQ. The CDR3 spells CASSLGVDEAFF.

The chain combines TRBV6-1 with TRBJ2-5; the D call of TRBD1 rests on TCRdb alone, since no DNA is present to check it. Germline CDR1 and CDR2: MNHNS and SASEGT. This CDR3 has 17 amino acids. CDR3 loop: CASSAGTGGWRQETQYF.

The rearrangement links TRBV25-1 to TRBJ2-3; with no DNA, the TCRdb D assignment of TRBD1 cannot be verified. This CDR3 comprises 15 residues. Germline V gene sequence: CDR1 MGHDK, CDR2 SYGVNS. The chain's CDR3 is CASSSYRASTDTQYF.

Here the CDR3 reads CASSQHQGGEQYF. This rearrangement joins TRBV23-1 to TRBJ2-7; the TCRdb call, TRBD2, lacks DNA for checking. TRBV23-1 is designated an ORF whose function remains uncertain. The CDR3 runs to 13 residues.

The chain is built from TRBV4-2 and TRBJ2-1; TCRdb's D call, TRBD1, is unchecked because there is no DNA. The CDR3 runs to 15 residues. Germline V lookup: CDR1 LGHNA, CDR2 YNFKEQ. The CDR3 region is CASSRTGGTYNEQFF.

The rearrangement joins TRBV20-1 to TRBJ1-1; absent DNA, TCRdb's TRBD1 call cannot be checked. This CDR3 has 15 residues. Germline V gene data show CDR1 as DFQATT and CDR2 as SNEGSKA (reference sequence). The CDR3 loop is CSARRQETLNTEAFF.

The CDR3 is CASTKMRGEADTQYF. J is TRBJ2-3 and V is TRBV27. The CDR3 length is 15 residues. Per the germline V gene, CDR1 is MNHEY and CDR2 is SMNVEV (reference sequence).

This CDR3 reads CASSLAAAYEQYF. The J gene is TRBJ2-7, the V gene TRBV7-2. The CDR3 contains 13 residues. Germline CDR1 reads SGHTA; CDR2 reads FQGNSA.